This T cell receptor beta chain was documented in a study of blood T cell repertoires in COVID-19. TCRdb keeps only in-frame clones here, not all; method: immunoSEQ multiplex PCR. The repertoire holds about 170,000 clones, with roughly four fifths as singletons. The CDR3 runs 12 residues. Trimming cost V 8 bases and J 4 bases, with 9 bases left between them. Germline lookup yields CDR1 KGHSH and CDR2 LQKENI. The chain has TRBV18 and TRBJ1-3; no reliable D call. The TCR sequence derives from a woman aged 80 or over with acute or convalescent COVID-19. Sequenced material: peripheral blood. DNA of the CDR3: TGTGCCAGCACACAACAGGGAAACACCATATATTTT. Amino acid sequence: CASTQQGNTIYF.